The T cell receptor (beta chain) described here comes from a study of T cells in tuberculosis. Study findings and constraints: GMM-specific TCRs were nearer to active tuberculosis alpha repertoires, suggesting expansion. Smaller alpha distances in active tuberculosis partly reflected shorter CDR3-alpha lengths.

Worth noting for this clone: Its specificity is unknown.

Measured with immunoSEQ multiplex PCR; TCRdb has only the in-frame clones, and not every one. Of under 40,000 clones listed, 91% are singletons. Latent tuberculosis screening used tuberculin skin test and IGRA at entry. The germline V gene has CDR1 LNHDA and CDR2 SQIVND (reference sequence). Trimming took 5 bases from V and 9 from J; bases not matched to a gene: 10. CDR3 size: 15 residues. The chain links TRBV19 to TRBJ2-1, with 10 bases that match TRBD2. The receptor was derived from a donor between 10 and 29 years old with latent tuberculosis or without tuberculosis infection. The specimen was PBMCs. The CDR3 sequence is CASSLLAGGLGEQFF. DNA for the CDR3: TGTGCCAGTAGTCTCTTAGCGGGGGGACTGGGTGAGCAGTTCTTC.